This T cell receptor beta chain was sequenced in a study of beta chain features in type 1 diabetes. Study overall: Patients were similar to healthy donors in age and gender (as well as in cell yields). Findings and limits, study-wide: There was a moderate but significant shortening of TCRB CDR3s in all four CD4+ subsets of Type 1 diabetes patients. PCR may have favored shorter templates equally in patients and controls. High-TCR-expressing cells could be over-represented by cDNA sequencing. In the patient group, naive, central memory and Treg TCRB repertoires seemed more alike than in the healthy donor group.

The investigators reverse transcribed all of the isolated RNA, so they sequenced expressed TCRB transcripts. Produced via immunoSEQ multiplex PCR; TCRdb's table is partial and in-frame only. The repertoire holds some 240,000 clones, with roughly 16% as singletons. The CDR3 loop spans 15 amino acids. The germline gives CDR1 MNHEY, CDR2 SVGAGI. Trimming removed 6 bases at V and 8 bases at J, with 20 bases between. Details on this clone: The antigen is not known.

This chain connects TRBV6-5 to TRBJ2-1; weak D call: TRBD2 (6 bases). The sequenced sample consisted of naive CD4+ T cells from blood. This receptor was obtained from a young man with type 1 diabetes. The CDR3, as DNA: TGTGCCAGCAGCGGCGCTAGCGCACGGGTGGATGAGCAGTTCTTC. It encodes CASSGASARVDEQFF.